This T cell receptor (beta chain) was found in a study of tumor-infiltrating lymphocytes in primary liver carcinoma. The overall study: Each of the samples returned roughly 3.65 to 7.5 million productive TCRbeta reads (a yield similar across tissue types).

Total RNA (roughly 530 ng) served as template for TCR beta cDNA synthesis primed by a constant-region primer. Three nested multiplex PCR rounds, a slightly modified ARM-PCR method, built the TCR beta libraries. The first two PCR rounds used TRBV1-TRBV30 primers with a Cbeta primer, around 10 cycles each. TCRdb redid the calling of the multiplex PCR reads with MiXCR, one entry per CDR3 protein. Of 100,000 or so distinct CDR3 sequences listed, approximately 70% are singletons. For this clonotype: Since a much larger clone is just one base distant, this may be a read error.

The CDR3 spans 13 residues. In germline, CDR1 is SGHRS, CDR2 YFSETQ. Unsorted bulk tissue of about 19-33 mg yielded co-extracted RNA and DNA. Each tumor had five separate regions sampled. The rearrangement links TRBV5-1 to TRBJ1-4, with D possibly being TRBD1 (5 bases). The specimen was liver tumor tissue from sampling region 2. Documented subset: tumor region T2, inferior pole. The source of this sequence is a woman aged 55-70 years with primary liver carcinoma and hepatitis B virus infection. The CDR3 loop is CVSSQGVDEKLFF. The CDR3, as DNA: TGCGTCAGCAGCCAGGGAGTTGATGAAAAACTGTTTTTT.